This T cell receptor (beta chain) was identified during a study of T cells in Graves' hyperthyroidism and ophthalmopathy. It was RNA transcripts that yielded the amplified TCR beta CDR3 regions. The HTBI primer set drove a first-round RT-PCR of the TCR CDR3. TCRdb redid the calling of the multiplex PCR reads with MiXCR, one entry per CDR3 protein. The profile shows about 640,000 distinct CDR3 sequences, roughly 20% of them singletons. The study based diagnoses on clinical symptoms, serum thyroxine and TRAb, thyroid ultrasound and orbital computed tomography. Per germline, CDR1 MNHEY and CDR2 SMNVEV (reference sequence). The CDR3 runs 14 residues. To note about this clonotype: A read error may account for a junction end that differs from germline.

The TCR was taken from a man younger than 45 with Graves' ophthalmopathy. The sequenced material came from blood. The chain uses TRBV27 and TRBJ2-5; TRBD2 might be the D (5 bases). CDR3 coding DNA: TGTGCCGGCAGAATTGCGGGCCTAGGAGAGACCCAGTACTTC. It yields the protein CAGRIAGLGETQYF.